Listed here is a single T cell receptor (beta chain). After removal of 4 bases from V and 0 bases from J, the junction contained 7 bases not matched to a gene. CDR3 length: 18 amino acids. Germline V lookup: CDR1 MNHNS, CDR2 SASEGT. As processed by the authors: It was from reference gene primer amplification that nucleated cell counts were estimated. TCRdb's table, derived via immunoSEQ multiplex PCR, lists solely in-frame clones and lacks some. V, J and clone size are those of that table, while D and trimming were read from the DNA. The sample carries around 68,000 clones, more than 65% recorded once. This entry is derived from a study of blood T cell repertoires in COVID-19. Turning to the study itself: The samples span acute and convalescent COVID-19 from the United States, Italy and Spain. From T cells, B-cell-depleted T cells, or PBMCs came the material, which was cDNA or gDNA.

This TCR derives from a woman aged 50 to 65 with acute or convalescent COVID-19. The chain uses TRBV6-1 and TRBJ2-7; 15 bases line up with TRBD2. Sequencing input: peripheral blood. Here the CDR3 reads CASSAGTSGGPYSYEQYF. CDR3 DNA sequence: TGTGCCAGCAGTGCTGGGACTAGCGGGGGGCCCTACTCCTACGAGCAGTACTTC.